This TCR beta chain was captured in a study of blood T cell repertoires in COVID-19. As for the study in general: Acute-phase and convalescent COVID-19 samples originated in the United States, Italy and Spain. Sources were T cells, B-cell-depleted T cells, or PBMCs; the material itself was cDNA or gDNA.

The CDR3 length is 15 residues. V shed 3 bases and J 6 bases; nucleotides not matched to a gene: 2. Germline V lookup: CDR1 SGHTA, CDR2 FQGTGA. In the original analysis: Amplified reference gene primers provided the basis for estimating nucleated cell counts. Profiled with immunoSEQ multiplex PCR; TCRdb holds only in-frame clones, not every one. V and J calls and clone size are as listed in that table; D and trimming were resolved from the DNA. This sample has some 400,000 clones, with 90% found just once. The gene calls are TRBV7-3 and TRBJ2-3, with 14 positions matching TRBD2. This sequence was found in a man between 18 and 29 years old with active or convalescent COVID-19. Sequences were obtained from peripheral blood. The CDR3 coding sequence is TGTGCCAGCAGCTTGACTAGCGGGGGGGCCGATACGCAGTATTTT. Amino acid sequence: CASSLTSGGADTQYF.